This T cell receptor (beta chain) was found in a study of shared clonotypes between healthy human individuals. Study context: Per donor, three plates held CD4 naive cells, three held CD4 memory, two held CD8 naive and one held CD8 memory.

Evenly divided among several immunoSEQ plates was the genomic DNA of each subset. This table comes from immunoSEQ multiplex PCR, and its TCRdb copy is limited to in-frame clones, with some not included. The sample includes 980,000 or so clones, 76% of them seen just once. Per germline, CDR1 WSHSY and CDR2 SAAADI. The CDR3 loop spans 16 amino acids. Trimming at V came to 7 bases and at J to 4 bases, leaving 14 bases not matched to a gene. The rearrangement links TRBV10-2 to TRBJ2-3; 7 bases align to TRBD1. Material: memory CD4+ T cells sorted from blood. Sample subset: CD45RA-negative fraction. This clonotype was sampled from a man younger than 35 in good health. CDR3 nucleotides: TGCGCCAGCACCCCCGGACAGGCTATCGGGGCAGATACGCAGTATTTT. Its protein product is CASTPGQAIGADTQYF.